This T cell receptor (beta chain) was retrieved from a study of PD-L1 blockade in urothelial cancer. Overall study: Previous chemotherapy exposure amounted to 0 to 3 regimens for patients. There were a median of approximately 150,000 T cells in blood samples.

The time point denotes: pretreatment peripheral blood. This table comes from immunoSEQ multiplex PCR, and its TCRdb copy is limited to in-frame clones, with some not included. This table has just under 65,000 clones, roughly four fifths appearing once. Broader study findings: Durable benefit was linked to greater 3-week expansion of tumor-associated blood clones. Better progression-free and overall survival followed lower pretreatment blood clonality.

Trimming took 6 bases from V and 3 from J; bases not matched to a gene: 4. Germline V lookup: CDR1 SEHNR, CDR2 FQNEAQ (reference sequence). This CDR3 has 13 amino acids. As concerns this clone: The antigen remains unidentified.

Sequences were derived from PBMCs, sampled around atezolizumab (anti-PD-L1) treatment. The chain links TRBV7-9 to TRBJ2-5; 7 positions match TRBD1. This clonotype was sampled from a man between 65 and 79 years old with urothelial cancer. This CDR3 reads CASSFTGEETQYF. In DNA form, the CDR3 reads TGTGCCAGCAGTTTTACAGGGGAAGAGACCCAGTACTTC. Using reference TRBV7-9 and TRBJ2-5 for the parts outside the CDR3, the full variable domain is DTGVSQNPRHKITKRGQNVTFRCDPISEHNRLYWYRQTLGQGPEFLTYFQNEAQLEKSRLLSDRFSAERPKGSFSTLEIQRTEQGDSAMYLCASSFTGEETQYFGPGTRLLVL.